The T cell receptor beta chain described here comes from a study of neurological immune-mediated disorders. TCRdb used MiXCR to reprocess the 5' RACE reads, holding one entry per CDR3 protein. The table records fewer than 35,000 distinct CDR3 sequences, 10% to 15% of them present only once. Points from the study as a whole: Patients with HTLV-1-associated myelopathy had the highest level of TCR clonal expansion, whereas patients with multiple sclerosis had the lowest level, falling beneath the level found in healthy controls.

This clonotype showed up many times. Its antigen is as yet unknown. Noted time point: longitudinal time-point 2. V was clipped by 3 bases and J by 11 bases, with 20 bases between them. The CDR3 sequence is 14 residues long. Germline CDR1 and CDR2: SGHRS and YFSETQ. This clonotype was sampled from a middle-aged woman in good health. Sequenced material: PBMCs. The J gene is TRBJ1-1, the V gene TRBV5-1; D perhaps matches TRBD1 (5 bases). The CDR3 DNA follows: TGCGCCAGCAGCTCCCGGGATTCGAACGGGGCCGCTTTCTTT. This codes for CASSSRDSNGAAFF.